The 15 T cell receptor beta chains below come from one sample, sequenced in a study of blood T cells in healthy people across ages. A sample-barcoded 5' primer and a J-beta primer mix were used in a second PCR of roughly 7 to 11 cycles. TCRdb recomputed calls from the 5' RACE reads with MiXCR, one row per CDR3 protein. The data contain some 1.8 million distinct CDR3 sequences, around 40% of them singletons. Sequencing used blood. The receptors were gathered from a human donor in good health.

This clonotype was picked up a small number of times. This chain joins TRBV10-3 and TRBJ2-5, with 9 bases fitting TRBD1. Unmatched junction bases numbered 12, after V lost 10 bases and J lost 3 bases. Germline V lookup: CDR1 ENHRY, CDR2 SYGVKD. The CDR3 is 15 amino acids. This CDR3 is CARYRGRLLEETQYF. For the CDR3, the DNA is TGTGCCAGATACAGGGGGCGCCTCCTGGAAGAGACCCAGTACTTC.

This rearrangement joins TRBV28 to TRBJ1-4; weak D call: TRBD1 (5 bases). V was cut by 2 bases and J by 7 bases, with 11 bases left in between. The CDR3 contains 14 residues. The germline gives CDR1 MDHEN, CDR2 SYDVKM. The CDR3 bases are TGTGCCAGCAGTTTAAGGGTCGGGGCTGAAAAACTGTTTTTT. Its protein is CASSLRVGAEKLFF.

The chain has TRBV6-5 and TRBJ1-2, with 7 bases identical to TRBD1. The V and J ends lost 10 bases and 7 bases, in that order; junction bases with no gene match: 6. The germline gives CDR1 MNHEY, CDR2 SVGAGI. CDR3 size: 11 residues. CDR3 sequence: CATRRTGGYTF. The DNA of the CDR3 is TGTGCCACCAGGAGGACAGGTGGCTACACCTTC.

This rearrangement joins TRBV10-3 to TRBJ1-2; D unclear. The CDR3 sequence is 15 residues long. Per germline, CDR1 ENHRY and CDR2 SYGVKD. With 10 bases removed from V and 8 bases from J, the gap between germline ends came to 26 bases. CDR3 sequence reads: CATIPEIGIRGGYTF. The CDR3 DNA is TGTGCCACCATACCCGAAATTGGAATCCGAGGGGGCTACACCTTC.

This clonotype was seen a handful of times. This rearrangement joins TRBV10-3 to TRBJ2-7, with D perhaps assigned TRBD1 or TRBD2 (5 bases each). V was pared by 5 bases and J by 1 base, with 12 bases between. Germline V CDR1 and CDR2: ENHRY, SYGVKD. There are 14 residues in the CDR3. The CDR3 DNA follows: TGTGCCATCAGTACCGGGACGGATTCCTACGAGCAGTACTTC. It encodes CAISTGTDSYEQYF.

This clonotype was observed at least ten times. The V and J genes are TRBV7-3 and TRBJ2-1, with 7 bases identical to TRBD1. J was trimmed by 8 bases and V by 5 bases; bases with no gene match: 9. Germline CDR1 reads SGHTA; CDR2 reads FQGTGA. The CDR3 totals 14 residues. This CDR3 is CASSVSGTVHEQFF. The DNA of the CDR3 is TGTGCCAGCAGCGTCTCCGGGACAGTACATGAGCAGTTCTTC.

This chain connects TRBV9 to TRBJ2-3; 8 nucleotides match TRBD1. The CDR3 runs 16 residues. Germline V gives CDR1 SGDLS, CDR2 YYNGEE. The trim removed 4 bases at V and 6 bases at J, leaving 13 bases unmatched. The CDR3, as DNA: TGTGCCAGCAGCTTTTCCTCAGGGGGCCCCTTGGATACGCAGTATTTT. Amino acids: CASSFSSGGPLDTQYF. Combining the CDR3 with reference TRBV9 and TRBJ2-3 gives the whole variable domain DSGVTQTPKHLITATGQRVTLRCSPRSGDLSVYWYQQSLDQGLQFLIQYYNGEERAKGNILERFSAQQFPDLHSELNLSSLELGDSALYFCASSFSSGGPLDTQYFGPGTRLTVL.

This clonotype was seen a handful of times. The rearrangement joins TRBV18 to TRBJ1-2; 9 bases are a match to TRBD1. V was pared by 1 base and J by 8 bases, with 2 bases of the junction left unmatched. Germline loops: CDR1 KGHSH, CDR2 LQKENI. The CDR3 runs 13 residues. CDR3 DNA: TGTGCCAGCTCACCACGGGACAGGGTCGGCTACACCTTC. This codes for CASSPRDRVGYTF.

The gene calls are TRBV12-3 or TRBV12-4 and TRBJ2-2, with D uncertain. Trimming took 6 bases from V and 3 from J, leaving 8 bases between them. There are 13 residues in the CDR3. In DNA form, the CDR3 reads TGTGCCAGCAGGGCGGATTACACCGGGGAGCTGTTTTTT. Translation: CASRADYTGELFF.

This clonotype was counted between two and nine times. V usage is TRBV25-1 and J usage is TRBJ1-2, with 7 bases that match TRBD1. There are 14 residues in the CDR3. V dropped 5 bases and J dropped 7; count of bases not matched to a gene: 10. The germline V gene has CDR1 MGHDK and CDR2 SYGVNS. The CDR3 loop is CASSRDSQVFGYTF. CDR3 nucleotides: TGTGCCAGCAGTCGGGACAGCCAAGTCTTTGGCTACACCTTC.

The chain couples TRBV9 to TRBJ1-4; the D gene is possibly TRBD1 (5 bases). The CDR3 has 15 residues. V lost 1 base to trimming and J lost 3 bases, with 10 bases between them. CDR1 SGDLS and CDR2 YYNGEE come from the germline V gene. CDR3 sequence: CASSVIGTANEKLFF. The CDR3 DNA follows: TGTGCCAGCAGCGTAATCGGGACGGCTAATGAAAAACTGTTTTTT.

The V and J genes are TRBV28 and TRBJ1-2; TRBD1 is a possible D gene (6 bases). Germline V gene data show CDR1 as MDHEN and CDR2 as SYDVKM. The CDR3 contains 16 residues. V was trimmed by 2 bases and J by 0 bases, leaving 13 bases between them. CDR3: CASSLVQGPSNYGYTF. CDR3 sequence (DNA): TGTGCCAGCAGTTTAGTACAGGGTCCCTCTAACTATGGCTACACCTTC.

On this clonotype: At one end the junction does not follow the germline gene, possibly because of a read error. This chain links TRBV3-1 with TRBJ1-2; D gene unclear. CDR1 LGHDT and CDR2 YNNKEL come from the germline V gene (reference sequence). The CDR3 contains 14 residues. The CDR3 coding sequence is TGTGCCAGCAGTCAAGGAGCGAGAATCTATGGCTACACCTTC. Protein: CASSQGARIYGYTF.

V and J are TRBV28 and TRBJ2-5; the match to TRBD1 covers 7 bases. The CDR3 loop spans 15 amino acids. Germline V gene sequence: CDR1 MDHEN, CDR2 SYDVKM. Unmatched junction bases numbered 11, after V lost 6 bases and J lost 4 bases. This chain's CDR3 is CASREKGQWGETQYF. The CDR3 DNA reads TGTGCCAGCAGAGAAAAGGGACAGTGGGGAGAGACCCAGTACTTC.

The chain combines TRBV6-4 with TRBJ2-1, with 9 bases identical to TRBD2. The CDR3 runs to 15 residues. J lost 4 bases, V lost 6 bases, and 7 bases had no gene match. CDR1 MRHNA and CDR2 SNTAGT come from the germline V gene. CDR3 in amino acids: CASSDSGRPYNEQFF. The CDR3 DNA sequence: TGTGCCAGCAGCGATAGCGGGAGACCTTACAATGAGCAGTTCTTC.